One sample yielded the 12 T cell receptor beta chains listed below, sequenced in a study of OX40 agonist ivuxolimab in advanced cancers. Measured with immunoSEQ multiplex PCR; TCRdb has only the in-frame clones, and not every one. The sample shows 70,000 to 90,000 clones, 70% to 90% of them seen only once. The material was CD4+ or CD8+ T cells sorted from blood, obtained in a trial of the OX40 agonist ivuxolimab. Receptors were obtained from an adult with an advanced solid tumor such as melanoma, head and neck, liver or kidney cancer.

This clone showed up just a few times. The J gene is TRBJ2-7, the V gene TRBV4-1; 13 bases agree with TRBD2. The germline V gene encodes CDR1 MGHRA and CDR2 YSYEKL. This CDR3 is 16 amino acids long. The V and J ends lost 1 base and 3 bases, in that order; junction bases with no gene match: 3. CDR3 coding DNA: TGCGCCAGCAGCCAAGTACTAGCGGGAGGGAACTACGAGCAGTACTTC. Amino acids: CASSQVLAGGNYEQYF.

The chain uses TRBV5-1 and TRBJ1-1; a possible D gene is TRBD1 (5 bases). The V and J ends lost 5 bases and 3 bases respectively, with 8 bases between them. The CDR3 has 12 amino acids. Germline CDR1 SGHRS, CDR2 YFSETQ. The CDR3 sequence: CASRAGYTEAFF. The CDR3 nucleotides are TGCGCCAGCAGGGCAGGGTACACTGAAGCTTTCTTT. Complete variable domain (other parts from reference TRBV5-1 and TRBJ1-1): KAGVTQTPRYLIKTRGQQVTLSCSPISGHRSVSWYQQTPGQGLQFLFEYFSETQRNKGNFPGRFSGRQFSNSRSEMNVSTLELGDSALYLCASRAGYTEAFFGQGTRLTVV.

The gene calls are TRBV28 and TRBJ2-1, with TRBD2 identical over 9 bases. J lost 10 bases, V lost 3 bases, and 7 bases had no gene match. Germline V gene data show CDR1 as MDHEN and CDR2 as SYDVKM. The CDR3 spans 14 residues. This CDR3 reads CASSLLLAGNEQFF. As DNA, the CDR3 is TGTGCCAGCAGTTTGTTGCTAGCGGGAAACGAGCAGTTCTTC.

This clone was detected only a few times. The CDR3 DNA reads TGTGCCATCAGTGACGCCGCCTACGAGCAGTACTTC. It translates to CAISDAAYEQYF. The V call is TRBV10-3, the J call TRBJ2-7, with D uncertain. V was cut by 3 bases and J by 2 bases, with 5 bases left in between. From germline, CDR1 is ENHRY and CDR2 SYGVKD. This CDR3 has 12 residues.

CDR3 sequence reads: CASNLGQGLETQYF. The CDR3 nucleotides are TGTGCCAGCAACCTGGGACAGGGTCTAGAGACCCAGTACTTC. This sequence joins TRBV6-1 and TRBJ2-5, with 9 bases that match TRBD1. J gave up 4 bases and V 7 bases, and 7 bases lay outside the gene matches. The CDR3 length is 14 residues. Looked up from germline, CDR1 is MNHNS and CDR2 is SASEGT.

The V gene is TRBV7-3, the J gene TRBJ2-2; TRBD2 might be the D (5 bases). The V gene's germline CDR1 is SGHTA and CDR2 FQGTGA. V lost 2 bases and J lost 6, with 25 bases in between. This CDR3 comprises 19 residues. This CDR3 is CASSLLFFFGVGVAGELFF. Written as DNA, the CDR3 is TGTGCCAGCAGCTTATTGTTTTTTTTCGGGGTGGGTGTGGCCGGGGAGCTGTTTTTT. Looking up the rest from reference TRBV7-3 and TRBJ2-2 gives the full variable domain: GAGVSQTPSNKVTEKGKYVELRCDPISGHTALYWYRQSLGQGPEFLIYFQGTGAADDSGLPNDRFFAVRPEGSVSTLKIQRTERGDSAVYLCASSLLFFFGVGVAGELFFGEGSRLTVL.

The chain links TRBV10-3 to TRBJ2-5, with TRBD2 identical over 8 bases. Germline V lookup: CDR1 ENHRY, CDR2 SYGVKD. This CDR3 is 16 amino acids long. The V gene end was trimmed by 0 bases and the J gene end by 5 bases; junction bases not matched to a gene: 8. The DNA for the CDR3 is TGTGCCATCAGTGAGTCGAGCGGGAGATTGCGGGAGACCCAGTACTTC. Protein product: CAISESSGRLRETQYF.

The chain joins TRBV6-5 to TRBJ1-1; TRBD1 agrees at 10 bases. V lost 7 bases, J lost 8 bases, and 13 bases stayed unmatched. The CDR3 is 15 residues long. Looked up from germline, CDR1 is MNHEY and CDR2 is SVGAGI. CDR3 sequence (DNA): TGTGCCAGCACCACTCGAGACAGGGGGCGTCCCGAAGCTTTCTTT. It specifies CASTTRDRGRPEAFF.

The chain uses TRBV15 and TRBJ2-6; D unclear. In germline, CDR1 is LNHNV, CDR2 YYDKDF (reference sequence). The CDR3 totals 16 residues. V gave up 0 bases and J gave up 3 bases, with 9 bases separating them. Here the CDR3 reads CATSRDRRNGANVLTF. The CDR3 region has the DNA TGTGCCACCAGCAGAGATAGGCGAAATGGGGCCAACGTCCTGACTTTC.

The chain recombines TRBV15 with TRBJ2-7; a weak D match, TRBD2 (5 bases). V lost 0 bases to trimming and J lost 10 bases, with 10 bases between them. Germline loops: CDR1 LNHNV, CDR2 YYDKDF (reference sequence). CDR3 length equals 12 residues. CDR3 DNA sequence: TGTGCCACCAGCAGAGATCGGCGGGCCCAGTACTTC. This codes for CATSRDRRAQYF.

CDR3 amino acids: CASSLGDRGSQPQHF. CDR3 bases: TGTGCCAGCAGCTTAGGAGACAGGGGCAGTCAGCCCCAGCATTTT. The chain is built from TRBV7-8 and TRBJ1-5, with 8 bases matching TRBD1. V was pared by 1 base and J by 6 bases, with 5 bases of the junction left unmatched. There are 15 residues in the CDR3. Per the germline V gene, CDR1 is SGHVS and CDR2 is FQNEAQ. Filled out from reference TRBV7-8 and TRBJ1-5, the complete variable domain reads GAGVSQSPRYKVAKRGQDVALRCDPISGHVSLFWYQQALGQGPEFLTYFQNEAQLDKSGLPSDRFFAERPEGSVSTLKIQRTQQEDSAVYLCASSLGDRGSQPQHFGDGTRLSIL.

This clone turned up a few times. This chain joins TRBV19 and TRBJ1-2; 8 bases match TRBD1. Germline trimming cut 5 bases from V and 4 bases from J; bases unmatched to any gene: 3. The germline CDR1 and CDR2 sequences are LNHDA and SQIVND (reference sequence). The CDR3 covers 13 residues. The CDR3 spells CASSPGQGYGYTF. As DNA, the CDR3 is TGTGCCAGTAGTCCCGGACAGGGCTATGGCTACACCTTC. Drawing the rest from reference TRBV19 and TRBJ1-2, the complete variable domain is DGGITQSPKYLFRKEGQNVTLSCEQNLNHDAMYWYRQDPGQGLRLIYYSQIVNDFQKGDIAEGYSVSREKKESFPLTVTSAQKNPTAFYLCASSPGQGYGYTFGSGTRLTVV.